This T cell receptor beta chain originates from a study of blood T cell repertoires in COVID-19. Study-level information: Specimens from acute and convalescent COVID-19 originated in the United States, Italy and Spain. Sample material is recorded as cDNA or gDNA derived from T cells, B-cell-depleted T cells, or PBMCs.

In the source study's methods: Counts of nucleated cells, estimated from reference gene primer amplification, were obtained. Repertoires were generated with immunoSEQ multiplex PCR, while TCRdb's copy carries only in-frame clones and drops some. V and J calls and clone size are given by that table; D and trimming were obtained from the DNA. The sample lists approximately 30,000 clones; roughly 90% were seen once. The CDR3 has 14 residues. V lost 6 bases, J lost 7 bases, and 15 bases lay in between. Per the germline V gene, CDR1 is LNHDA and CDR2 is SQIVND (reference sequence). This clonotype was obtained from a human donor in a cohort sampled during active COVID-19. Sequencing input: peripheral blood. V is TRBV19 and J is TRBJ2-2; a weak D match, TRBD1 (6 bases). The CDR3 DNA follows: TGTGCCAGTAGCCGAGAGGGGGAAAACGGGGAGCTGTTTTTT. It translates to CASSREGENGELFF.